The clone carrying this TCR beta chain was picked up many times. This sample is drawn from a study of Graves' ophthalmopathy and Graves' hyperthyroidism. RNA transcripts were the template, and TCR beta CDR3 regions were amplified from them. In the first round, RT-PCR was carried out with HTBI primers, and a multiplex PCR formed the second round. TCRdb reanalysed the multiplex PCR reads using MiXCR and keeps one entry per CDR3 protein. The sample includes around 170,000 distinct CDR3 sequences, 30% to 45% of them seen just once. The CDR3 covers 15 residues. Germline-derived CDR1 and CDR2 are MNHEY and SVGAGI. V dropped 2 bases and J dropped 0 bases, with 10 bases sitting between them.

The clonotype originates from a woman aged 40 to 50 with Graves' ophthalmopathy. Material: peripheral blood. The genes are TRBV6-5 and TRBJ1-1; D might be TRBD1 (6 bases). The CDR3, as DNA: TGTGCCAGCAGTTACCCGGACAGCATGAACACTGAAGCTTTCTTT. It yields the protein CASSYPDSMNTEAFF.